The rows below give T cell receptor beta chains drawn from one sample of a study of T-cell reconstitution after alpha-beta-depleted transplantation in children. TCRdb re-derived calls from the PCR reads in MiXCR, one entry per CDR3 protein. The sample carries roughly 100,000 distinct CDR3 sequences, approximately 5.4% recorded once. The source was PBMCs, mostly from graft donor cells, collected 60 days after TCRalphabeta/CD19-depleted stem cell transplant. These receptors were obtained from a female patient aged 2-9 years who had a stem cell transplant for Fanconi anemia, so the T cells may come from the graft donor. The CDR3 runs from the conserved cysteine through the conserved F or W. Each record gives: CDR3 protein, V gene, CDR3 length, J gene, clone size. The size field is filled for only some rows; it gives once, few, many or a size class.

CDR3 protein: CSAAGPTYYEQYF
V gene: TRBV20-1
CDR3 length: 13
J gene: TRBJ2-7
clone size: NA

CDR3 protein: CSARGQNTGELFF
V gene: TRBV20-1
CDR3 length: 13
J gene: TRBJ2-2
clone size: few

CDR3 protein: CASSSGQGTEQFF
V gene: TRBV5-1
CDR3 length: 13
J gene: TRBJ2-1
clone size: many

CDR3 protein: CASSERQGTYEQYF
V gene: TRBV10-1
CDR3 length: 14
J gene: TRBJ2-7
clone size: few

CDR3 protein: CASSLTAFTEAFF
V gene: TRBV27
CDR3 length: 13
J gene: TRBJ1-1
clone size: few

CDR3 protein: CASSLASSRNNEQFF
V gene: TRBV7-3
CDR3 length: 15
J gene: TRBJ2-1
clone size: few

CDR3 protein: CAIRTGQGVAGELFF
V gene: TRBV10-3
CDR3 length: 15
J gene: TRBJ2-2
clone size: many

CDR3 protein: CSARDRLMNTEAFF
V gene: TRBV29-1
CDR3 length: 14
J gene: TRBJ1-1
clone size: NA

CDR3 protein: CASSLGLGAAGNTIYF
V gene: TRBV11-2
CDR3 length: 16
J gene: TRBJ1-3
clone size: many

CDR3 protein: CASSSAGGSLNEQFF
V gene: TRBV19
CDR3 length: 15
J gene: TRBJ2-1
clone size: NA

CDR3 protein: CSATSSKQPTNTEAFF
V gene: TRBV20-1
CDR3 length: 16
J gene: TRBJ1-1
clone size: NA

CDR3 protein: CSATSAGTDYGYTF
V gene: TRBV20-1
CDR3 length: 14
J gene: TRBJ1-2
clone size: few

CDR3 protein: CASSPGQGKETQYF
V gene: TRBV7-9
CDR3 length: 14
J gene: TRBJ2-5
clone size: NA

CDR3 protein: CASPTQVTSPGANVLTF
V gene: TRBV28
CDR3 length: 17
J gene: TRBJ2-6
clone size: many

CDR3 protein: CASSPGVLSTDTQYF
V gene: TRBV28
CDR3 length: 15
J gene: TRBJ2-3
clone size: many

CDR3 protein: CASLDREGEAFF
V gene: TRBV28
CDR3 length: 12
J gene: TRBJ1-1
clone size: many

CDR3 protein: CASNIAGGPHEQFF
V gene: TRBV6-2/TRBV6-3
CDR3 length: 14
J gene: TRBJ2-1
clone size: NA

CDR3 protein: CASSYSGRSYEQYF
V gene: TRBV28
CDR3 length: 14
J gene: TRBJ2-7
clone size: many

CDR3 protein: CATRLRTSGNEQFF
V gene: TRBV13
CDR3 length: 14
J gene: TRBJ2-1
clone size: few

CDR3 protein: CAISESTLSEIRYF
V gene: TRBV10-3
CDR3 length: 14
J gene: TRBJ2-7
clone size: many

CDR3 protein: CASSYQGHQETQYF
V gene: TRBV5-1
CDR3 length: 14
J gene: TRBJ2-5
clone size: few

CDR3 protein: CASSRRLAGDTGELFF
V gene: TRBV7-8
CDR3 length: 16
J gene: TRBJ2-2
clone size: many

CDR3 protein: CASSGGPGALTDTQYF
V gene: TRBV5-1
CDR3 length: 16
J gene: TRBJ2-3
clone size: many

CDR3 protein: CASSLGIPSSGSYNEQFF
V gene: TRBV7-6
CDR3 length: 18
J gene: TRBJ2-1
clone size: many

CDR3 protein: CASSHFTGGIFTDTQYF
V gene: TRBV14
CDR3 length: 17
J gene: TRBJ2-3
clone size: NA

CDR3 protein: CASSDQTDHADTQYF
V gene: TRBV5-1
CDR3 length: 15
J gene: TRBJ2-3
clone size: many